This TCR beta chain was captured in a study of shared clonotypes between healthy human individuals. Only Caucasian adults living in Nashville, Tennessee served as donors. A 200 ng quantity of DNA, 29,000 or so T cell genomes, went into the sorted-subset replicate PCRs. Original handling: Junction-only immunoSEQ data arrived without quality scores, meaning filtering differed. Measured with immunoSEQ multiplex PCR; TCRdb has only the in-frame clones, and not every one. The V and J calls and the clone size are those of that table, but D and trimming were determined from the DNA. The table has over a million clones, around 97% seen once; the top ten hold roughly 1.1%. This TCR was recovered from a young man in good health. Sequenced material: naive CD4+ T cells sorted from blood. Subset indicated: CD45RA+ positively selected.

DNA for the CDR3: TGCGCCAGCAGTGACGCCCCCGGTACTAGCGGGAGTAACAATGAGCAGTTCTTC. Translating it yields CASSDAPGTSGSNNEQFF. The chain combines TRBV10-2 with TRBJ2-1; 11 bases map to TRBD2. Germline assignment: CDR1 WSHSY and CDR2 SAAADI. This CDR3 contains 18 residues. Trimming cost V 3 bases and J 5 bases; bases outside gene matches: 12.